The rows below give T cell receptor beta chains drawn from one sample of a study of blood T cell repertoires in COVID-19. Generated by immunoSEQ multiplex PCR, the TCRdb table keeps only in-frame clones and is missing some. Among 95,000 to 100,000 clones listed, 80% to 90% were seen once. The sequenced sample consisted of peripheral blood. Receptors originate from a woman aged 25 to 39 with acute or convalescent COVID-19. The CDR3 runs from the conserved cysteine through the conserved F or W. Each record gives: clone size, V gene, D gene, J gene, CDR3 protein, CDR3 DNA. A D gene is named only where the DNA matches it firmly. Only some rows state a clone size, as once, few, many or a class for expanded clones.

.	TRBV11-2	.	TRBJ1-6	CASSTPEGINSPLHF	TGTGCCAGCAGCACCCCGGAGGGGATAAATTCACCCCTCCACTTT
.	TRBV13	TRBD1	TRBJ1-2	CASSLDGQGAYYGYTF	TGTGCCAGCAGCTTAGACGGACAGGGGGCATACTATGGCTACACCTTC
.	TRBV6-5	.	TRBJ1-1	CASSKRDTEAFF	TGTGCCAGCAGTAAGAGGGACACTGAAGCTTTCTTT
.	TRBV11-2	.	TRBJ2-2	CASSTERWGLGPGELFF	TGTGCCAGCAGCACCGAGAGGTGGGGCCTGGGCCCCGGGGAGCTGTTTTTT
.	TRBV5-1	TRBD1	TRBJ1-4	CASSLRDSGGTNEKLFF	TGCGCCAGCAGCCTCCGGGACAGCGGGGGAACTAATGAAAAACTGTTTTTT
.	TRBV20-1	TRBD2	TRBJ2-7	CSASGTRGNYEQYF	TGCAGTGCTAGTGGGACTAGGGGTAACTACGAGCAGTACTTC
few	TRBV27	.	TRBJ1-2	CASSLGGLYGYTF	TGTGCCAGCAGTTTAGGGGGGTTATATGGCTACACCTTC
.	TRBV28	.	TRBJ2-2	CASRLQGLGKLFF	TGTGCCAGCAGGTTACAGGGACTCGGGAAGCTGTTTTTT
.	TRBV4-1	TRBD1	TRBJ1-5	CASSPTGVQPQHF	TGCGCCAGCAGCCCTACAGGGGTTCAGCCCCAGCATTTT
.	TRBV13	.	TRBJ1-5	CASSVGSNQPQHF	TGTGCCAGCAGTGTCGGTAGCAATCAGCCCCAGCATTTT
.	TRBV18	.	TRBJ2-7	CASSPGRRGYEQYF	TGTGCCAGCTCACCGGGGAGGAGGGGTTACGAGCAGTACTTC
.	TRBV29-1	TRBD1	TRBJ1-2	CSVLTGGLDGYTF	TGCAGCGTTCTAACAGGGGGCCTGGATGGCTACACCTTC
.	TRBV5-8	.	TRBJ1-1	CASSTTLVGF	TGTGCCAGCAGTACCACCCTAGTTGGCTTT